Listed below are T cell receptor beta chains from one sample, sequenced in a study of blood T cell repertoires in COVID-19. Some clones are missing from TCRdb's copy, which holds only in-frame ones; the method was immunoSEQ multiplex PCR. This sample has over 200,000 clones, with about 91% found just once. The sequenced sample was PBMCs or T cells enriched from blood (not recorded which). The receptors here all came from a woman in her thirties or forties with acute COVID-19. Each CDR3 is given with its conserved first and last residue. Each record gives: V gene, J gene, clone size, D gene, CDR3 protein, CDR3 DNA. A D gene is named only where the DNA matches it firmly. The size of a clone is reported for some rows only, either as once, few or many, or as a class for expanded clones.

v_call: TRBV21-1
j_call: TRBJ1-5
clone_size: .
d_call: .
cdr3_aa: CATLRAQHF
cdr3_nt: TGTGCCACCCTTCGAGCCCAGCATTTT

v_call: TRBV5-1
j_call: TRBJ1-2
clone_size: .
d_call: TRBD1
cdr3_aa: CASSSVRQGPNYGYTF
cdr3_nt: TGCGCCAGCAGCTCAGTGAGACAGGGACCTAACTATGGCTACACCTTC

v_call: TRBV4-3
j_call: TRBJ2-2
clone_size: .
d_call: .
cdr3_aa: CASSQAVLSNTGELFF
cdr3_nt: TGCGCCAGCAGCCAAGCGGTGCTATCGAACACCGGGGAGCTGTTTTTT

v_call: TRBV7-9
j_call: TRBJ2-3
clone_size: .
d_call: .
cdr3_aa: CASSFSAGSTDTQYF
cdr3_nt: TGTGCCAGCAGCTTTAGTGCGGGGAGCACAGATACGCAGTATTTT

v_call: TRBV27
j_call: TRBJ1-5
clone_size: .
d_call: TRBD1
cdr3_aa: CASSPEQGGGQPQHF
cdr3_nt: TGTGCCAGCAGTCCTGAACAGGGGGGTGGACAGCCCCAGCATTTT

v_call: TRBV10-2
j_call: TRBJ2-1
clone_size: .
d_call: TRBD2
cdr3_aa: CASSALRGGINEQFF
cdr3_nt: TGCGCCAGCAGTGCTCTGCGGGGGGGGATCAATGAGCAGTTCTTC

v_call: TRBV10-1
j_call: TRBJ2-3
clone_size: .
d_call: TRBD1
cdr3_aa: CASSGQGASTDTQYF
cdr3_nt: TGCGCCAGCAGTGGACAGGGGGCGAGCACAGATACGCAGTATTTT

v_call: TRBV9
j_call: TRBJ1-2
clone_size: .
d_call: .
cdr3_aa: CASSRGDSTPGYTF
cdr3_nt: TGTGCCAGCAGCCGAGGAGACAGCACGCCCGGCTACACCTTC

v_call: TRBV3-1/TRBV3-2
j_call: TRBJ2-1
clone_size: .
d_call: .
cdr3_aa: CASSPGLSSYNEQFF
cdr3_nt: TGTGCCAGCAGCCCCGGACTGAGCTCCTACAATGAGCAGTTCTTC

v_call: TRBV2
j_call: TRBJ1-1
clone_size: .
d_call: TRBD1
cdr3_aa: CASQTDNRGEAFF
cdr3_nt: TGTGCCAGCCAAACAGACAACAGGGGAGAAGCTTTCTTT

v_call: TRBV5-1
j_call: TRBJ2-3
clone_size: .
d_call: .
cdr3_aa: CASSLGEISTDTQYF
cdr3_nt: TGCGCCAGCAGCTTGGGGGAGATTAGCACAGATACGCAGTATTTT

v_call: TRBV24-1
j_call: TRBJ1-5
clone_size: .
d_call: .
cdr3_aa: CATSDLQIHQGNQPQHF
cdr3_nt: TGTGCCACCAGTGATTTGCAAATTCATCAGGGCAATCAGCCCCAGCATTTT

v_call: TRBV9
j_call: TRBJ2-3
clone_size: .
d_call: .
cdr3_aa: CASSVVQGSDTQYF
cdr3_nt: TGTGCCAGCAGCGTAGTGCAGGGTTCAGATACGCAGTATTTT

v_call: TRBV7-8
j_call: TRBJ1-4
clone_size: .
d_call: .
cdr3_aa: CASSRGGSEKLFF
cdr3_nt: TGTGCCAGCAGCCGTGGAGGGAGTGAAAAACTGTTTTTT

v_call: TRBV21-1
j_call: TRBJ2-1
clone_size: .
d_call: .
cdr3_aa: CASSKVRGLAGIEQFF
cdr3_nt: TGTGCCAGCAGCAAAGTTAGAGGACTAGCGGGTATTGAGCAGTTCTTC

v_call: TRBV7-2
j_call: TRBJ2-1
clone_size: .
d_call: TRBD2
cdr3_aa: CASSLVASGGLSYNEQFF
cdr3_nt: TGTGCCAGCAGCTTAGTCGCTAGCGGGGGGCTCTCCTACAATGAGCAGTTCTTC

v_call: TRBV23-1
j_call: TRBJ1-2
clone_size: .
d_call: TRBD1
cdr3_aa: CASSQKPGQGHYGYTF
cdr3_nt: TGCGCCAGCAGTCAAAAACCGGGACAGGGGCACTATGGCTACACCTTC

v_call: TRBV9
j_call: TRBJ1-5
clone_size: .
d_call: TRBD1
cdr3_aa: CASSVGGQDGQPQHF
cdr3_nt: TGTGCCAGCAGCGTAGGTGGACAGGATGGACAGCCCCAGCATTTT

v_call: TRBV6-4
j_call: TRBJ1-2
clone_size: .
d_call: .
cdr3_aa: CASSDSGQGYGYTF
cdr3_nt: TGTGCCAGCAGTGACTCGGGGCAGGGTTATGGCTACACCTTC

v_call: TRBV25-1
j_call: TRBJ2-5
clone_size: few
d_call: TRBD2
cdr3_aa: CASSEGSGREEETQYF
cdr3_nt: TGTGCCAGCAGTGAGGGTAGCGGGAGGGAAGAAGAGACCCAGTACTTC

v_call: TRBV5-1
j_call: TRBJ2-7
clone_size: .
d_call: .
cdr3_aa: CASSLGQTHYEQYF
cdr3_nt: TGCGCCAGCAGCCTCGGACAGACTCACTACGAGCAGTACTTC

v_call: TRBV10-1
j_call: TRBJ2-5
clone_size: .
d_call: TRBD1
cdr3_aa: CASSALGTGREETQYF
cdr3_nt: TGCGCCAGCAGCGCCCTTGGGACAGGGAGGGAAGAGACCCAGTACTTC

v_call: TRBV18
j_call: TRBJ2-7
clone_size: .
d_call: TRBD1
cdr3_aa: CASSPADRGRHEQYF
cdr3_nt: TGTGCCAGCTCACCAGCGGACAGGGGGCGGCACGAGCAGTACTTC

v_call: TRBV18
j_call: TRBJ2-3
clone_size: .
d_call: TRBD2
cdr3_aa: CASSPSLAPVSPQDTQYF
cdr3_nt: TGTGCCAGCTCACCCTCACTAGCGCCCGTTTCACCACAGGATACGCAGTATTTT

v_call: TRBV6-6
j_call: TRBJ2-5
clone_size: .
d_call: TRBD1
cdr3_aa: CASSWGQLQETQYF
cdr3_nt: TGTGCCAGCAGTTGGGGACAGCTACAAGAGACCCAGTACTTC

v_call: TRBV3-1/TRBV3-2
j_call: TRBJ2-3
clone_size: .
d_call: TRBD2
cdr3_aa: CASSHLVAGVEDTQYF
cdr3_nt: TGTGCCAGCAGCCATCTGGTAGCGGGAGTGGAAGATACGCAGTATTTT

v_call: TRBV10-3
j_call: TRBJ2-3
clone_size: .
d_call: TRBD2
cdr3_aa: CAIRGGAGGRETQYF
cdr3_nt: TGTGCCATCAGGGGTGGAGCGGGGGGGCGAGAAACGCAGTATTTT

v_call: TRBV7-2
j_call: TRBJ2-3
clone_size: .
d_call: .
cdr3_aa: CASSSFGGGTDTQYF
cdr3_nt: TGTGCCAGCAGCTCCTTCGGTGGCGGGACAGATACGCAGTATTTT

v_call: TRBV6-4
j_call: TRBJ2-3
clone_size: .
d_call: TRBD2
cdr3_aa: CASSEAGGRGTDTQYF
cdr3_nt: TGTGCCAGCAGTGAAGCGGGGGGGCGGGGCACAGATACGCAGTATTTT

v_call: TRBV9
j_call: TRBJ1-1
clone_size: .
d_call: TRBD1
cdr3_aa: CASSVGEGGHTEAFF
cdr3_nt: TGTGCCAGCAGCGTAGGGGAAGGGGGCCACACTGAAGCTTTCTTT

v_call: TRBV27
j_call: TRBJ2-1
clone_size: .
d_call: TRBD1
cdr3_aa: CASSLWPGQGAYNEQFF
cdr3_nt: TGTGCCAGCAGTTTATGGCCGGGACAGGGGGCTTACAATGAGCAGTTCTTC

v_call: TRBV5-1
j_call: TRBJ1-4
clone_size: .
d_call: TRBD1
cdr3_aa: CASSQPGQGNEKLFF
cdr3_nt: TGCGCCAGCAGCCAACCGGGACAGGGGAATGAAAAACTGTTTTTT

v_call: TRBV29-1
j_call: TRBJ2-3
clone_size: .
d_call: TRBD1
cdr3_aa: CSVEGQKSSTDTQYF
cdr3_nt: TGCAGCGTTGAGGGACAGAAATCTAGCACAGATACGCAGTATTTT

v_call: TRBV25-1
j_call: TRBJ2-2
clone_size: .
d_call: .
cdr3_aa: CASSEPGGTSGELFF
cdr3_nt: TGTGCCAGCAGTGAACCCGGGGGTACTTCCGGGGAGCTGTTTTTT

v_call: TRBV5-1
j_call: TRBJ2-2
clone_size: few
d_call: TRBD1
cdr3_aa: CASSRGQVNTGELFF
cdr3_nt: TGCGCCAGCAGCCGAGGACAGGTGAACACCGGGGAGCTGTTTTTT

v_call: TRBV3-1/TRBV3-2
j_call: TRBJ1-3
clone_size: once
d_call: .
cdr3_aa: CASSQVLGNTIYF
cdr3_nt: TGTGCCAGCAGCCAAGTTTTAGGAAACACCATATATTTT

v_call: TRBV6-1
j_call: TRBJ2-1
clone_size: .
d_call: .
cdr3_aa: CASSEIPGGWYNEQFF
cdr3_nt: TGTGCCAGCAGTGAAATTCCTGGGGGCTGGTACAATGAGCAGTTCTTC

v_call: TRBV3-1/TRBV3-2
j_call: TRBJ1-6
clone_size: .
d_call: .
cdr3_aa: CASSQDNSLREGSYNSPLHF
cdr3_nt: TGTGCCAGCAGCCAAGACAATTCTCTACGGGAGGGCTCCTATAATTCACCCCTCCACTTT

v_call: TRBV30
j_call: TRBJ1-1
clone_size: .
d_call: TRBD1
cdr3_aa: CAWSTGDTEAFF
cdr3_nt: TGTGCCTGGAGTACAGGGGACACTGAAGCTTTCTTT

v_call: TRBV5-1
j_call: TRBJ2-1
clone_size: .
d_call: TRBD1
cdr3_aa: CASSTTGGSYNEQFF
cdr3_nt: TGCGCCAGCAGCACTACAGGGGGCTCCTACAATGAGCAGTTCTTC

v_call: TRBV5-1
j_call: TRBJ2-3
clone_size: .
d_call: TRBD1
cdr3_aa: CASSEGQGGADTQYF
cdr3_nt: TGCGCCAGCAGCGAGGGACAGGGTGGAGCAGATACGCAGTATTTT

v_call: TRBV11-2
j_call: TRBJ2-2
clone_size: .
d_call: TRBD2
cdr3_aa: CASSRGDYDTGELFF
cdr3_nt: TGTGCCAGCAGCCGAGGGGACTACGACACCGGGGAGCTGTTTTTT

v_call: TRBV7-2
j_call: TRBJ2-2
clone_size: .
d_call: .
cdr3_aa: CAIMAGYTGELFF
cdr3_nt: TGTGCCATTATGGCAGGCTACACCGGGGAGCTGTTTTTT

v_call: TRBV9
j_call: TRBJ2-1
clone_size: .
d_call: .
cdr3_aa: CASSPQLLAAASHEQFF
cdr3_nt: TGTGCCAGCAGCCCACAATTACTAGCAGCCGCTTCCCATGAGCAGTTCTTC

v_call: TRBV29-1
j_call: TRBJ1-1
clone_size: .
d_call: TRBD1
cdr3_aa: CSAWIPGGEAFF
cdr3_nt: TGCAGCGCCTGGATCCCAGGGGGGGAAGCTTTCTTT

v_call: TRBV7-2
j_call: TRBJ2-3
clone_size: .
d_call: TRBD1
cdr3_aa: CASSLGGRGYGDTQYF
cdr3_nt: TGTGCCAGCAGCTTAGGAGGCAGGGGGTATGGAGATACGCAGTATTTT

v_call: TRBV3-1/TRBV3-2
j_call: TRBJ1-2
clone_size: .
d_call: .
cdr3_aa: CASSQDWGADYGYTF
cdr3_nt: TGTGCCAGCAGCCAAGACTGGGGCGCAGACTATGGCTACACCTTC

v_call: TRBV2
j_call: TRBJ1-1
clone_size: .
d_call: TRBD1
cdr3_aa: CASREQGLAFF
cdr3_nt: TGTGCCAGCAGAGAACAGGGGTTGGCTTTCTTT

v_call: TRBV19
j_call: TRBJ2-4
clone_size: .
d_call: TRBD2
cdr3_aa: CASSIELAGIKLAKNIQYF
cdr3_nt: TGTGCCAGTAGTATAGAACTAGCGGGGATTAAACTAGCCAAAAACATTCAGTACTTC

v_call: TRBV10-1
j_call: TRBJ2-1
clone_size: .
d_call: .
cdr3_aa: CASSRSAGYNNEQFF
cdr3_nt: TGCGCCAGCAGTAGATCGGCGGGGTATAACAATGAGCAGTTCTTC

v_call: TRBV5-1
j_call: TRBJ2-2
clone_size: .
d_call: .
cdr3_aa: CASSLAKGRLTGELFF
cdr3_nt: TGCGCCAGCAGCTTGGCCAAGGGGCGCCTCACCGGGGAGCTGTTTTTT

v_call: TRBV19
j_call: TRBJ2-3
clone_size: .
d_call: .
cdr3_aa: CASSPGGTELTQYF
cdr3_nt: TGTGCCAGTAGTCCGGGAGGGACAGAACTAACGCAGTATTTT

v_call: TRBV19
j_call: TRBJ1-1
clone_size: .
d_call: .
cdr3_aa: CASSRGSVNTEAFF
cdr3_nt: TGTGCCAGTAGTCGGGGGTCGGTGAACACTGAAGCTTTCTTT

v_call: TRBV10-1
j_call: TRBJ2-5
clone_size: .
d_call: TRBD2
cdr3_aa: CASSISGGGETQYF
cdr3_nt: TGCGCCAGCAGCATCAGCGGGGGGGGAGAGACCCAGTACTTC

v_call: TRBV24-1
j_call: TRBJ2-2
clone_size: .
d_call: TRBD1
cdr3_aa: CATSDPRGQGSTGELFF
cdr3_nt: TGTGCCACCAGTGATCCCCGCGGACAGGGAAGTACCGGGGAGCTGTTTTTT

v_call: TRBV21-1
j_call: TRBJ2-2
clone_size: .
d_call: .
cdr3_aa: CASSTTGQVSTGELFF
cdr3_nt: TGTGCCAGCAGCACTACGGGACAGGTGTCCACCGGGGAGCTGTTTTTT